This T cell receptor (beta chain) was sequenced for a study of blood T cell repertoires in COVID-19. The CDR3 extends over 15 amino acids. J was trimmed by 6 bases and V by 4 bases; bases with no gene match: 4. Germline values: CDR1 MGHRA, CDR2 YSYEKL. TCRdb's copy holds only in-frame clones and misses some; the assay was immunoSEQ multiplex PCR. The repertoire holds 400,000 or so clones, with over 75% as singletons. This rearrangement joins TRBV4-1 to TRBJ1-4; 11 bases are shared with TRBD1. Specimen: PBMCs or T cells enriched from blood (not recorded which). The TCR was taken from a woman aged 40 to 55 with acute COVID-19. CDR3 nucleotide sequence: TGCGCCAGCAGCCCCCGGGACAGGGGGGATGAAAAACTGTTTTTT. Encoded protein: CASSPRDRGDEKLFF.